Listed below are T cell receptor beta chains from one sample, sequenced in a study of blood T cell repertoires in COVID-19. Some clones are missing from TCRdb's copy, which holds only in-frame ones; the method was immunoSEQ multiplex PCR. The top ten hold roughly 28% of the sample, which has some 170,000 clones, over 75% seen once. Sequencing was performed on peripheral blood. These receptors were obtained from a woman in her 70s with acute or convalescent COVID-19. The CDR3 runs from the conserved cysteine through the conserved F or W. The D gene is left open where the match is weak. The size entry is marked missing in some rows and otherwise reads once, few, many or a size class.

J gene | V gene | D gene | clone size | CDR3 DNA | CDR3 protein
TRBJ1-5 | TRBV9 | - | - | TGTGCCAGCAGCGTAGGTGCAGGGGAAGGTCAGCCCCAGCATTTT | CASSVGAGEGQPQHF
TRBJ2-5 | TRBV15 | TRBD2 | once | TGTGCCACCAGCAGGGAGGGGAGGCCACTAGCGGGAGAAGAGACCCAGTACTTC | CATSREGRPLAGEETQYF
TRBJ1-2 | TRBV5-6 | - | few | TGTGCCAGCAGCCCCTCGGGGAACTATGGCTACACCTTC | CASSPSGNYGYTF
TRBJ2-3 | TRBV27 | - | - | TGTGCCAGCAGTCCCCCCTCCTCTTGGCCAGATACGCAGTATTTT | CASSPPSSWPDTQYF
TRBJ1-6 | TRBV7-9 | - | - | TGTGCCAGCAGCCCCGGTGCGGGAACAGGTTCCTATAATTCACCCCTCCACTTT | CASSPGAGTGSYNSPLHF
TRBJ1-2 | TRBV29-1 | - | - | TGCAGCGTTGAAGATACCGGGTATAACACCTTC | CSVEDTGYNTF
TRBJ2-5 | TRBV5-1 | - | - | TGCGCCAGCAGCTTGGGTAGCGGTCAAGAGACCCAGTACTTC | CASSLGSGQETQYF
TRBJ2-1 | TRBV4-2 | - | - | TGTGCCAGCAGCCACATTGGGGGAGGCAACTCCTACAATGAGCAGTTCTTC | CASSHIGGGNSYNEQFF
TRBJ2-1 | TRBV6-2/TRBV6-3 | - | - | TGTGCCAGCAGTTATTTGGCGGAGGGCTCCTACAATGAGCAGTTCTTC | CASSYLAEGSYNEQFF
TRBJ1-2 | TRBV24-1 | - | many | TGTGCCACCAGTGACCCCGAATTCTCGGATGGCTACACCTTC | CATSDPEFSDGYTF
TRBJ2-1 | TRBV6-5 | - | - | TGTGCCAGCAGTTTCTTCGGGGGAGGTAGAGATGAGCAGTTCTTC | CASSFFGGGRDEQFF
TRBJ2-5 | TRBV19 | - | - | TGTGCCAGTAGTATCGCTAGCGAAAAGATAGAGACCCAGTACTTC | CASSIASEKIETQYF
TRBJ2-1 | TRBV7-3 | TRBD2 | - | TGTGCCAGCAGCTCGGAGGCGGGAGACTACAATGAGCAGTTCTTC | CASSSEAGDYNEQFF
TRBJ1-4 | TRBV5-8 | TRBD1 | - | TGTGCCAGCAGCTTGGTTTTGTCTACGGGACAGCTTTATGAAAAACTGTTTTTT | CASSLVLSTGQLYEKLFF
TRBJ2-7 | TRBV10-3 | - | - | TGTGCCATCAGTGACGGCCCAGGGGAAGAGCAGTACTTC | CAISDGPGEEQYF
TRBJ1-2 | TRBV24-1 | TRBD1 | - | TGTGCCACCAGTGATACTGGACAGGGTAACTATGGCTACACCTTC | CATSDTGQGNYGYTF
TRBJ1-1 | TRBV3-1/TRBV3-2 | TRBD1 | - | TGTGCCAGCAGCCAGAGGACAGGGTCAGACACTGAAGCTTTCTTT | CASSQRTGSDTEAFF
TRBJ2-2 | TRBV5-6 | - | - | TGTGCCAGCAGCTTGGCCAGTGGCACCGGGGAGCTGTTTTTT | CASSLASGTGELFF
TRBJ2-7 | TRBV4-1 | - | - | TGCGCCAGCAGCCTCGCACCCGGCAGGGTCAACGAGCAGTACTTC | CASSLAPGRVNEQYF
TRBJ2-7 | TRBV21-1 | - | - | TGTGCCAGCAGCCCACCATTCAGCTCCTACGAGCAGTACTTC | CASSPPFSSYEQYF
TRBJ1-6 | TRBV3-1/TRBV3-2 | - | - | TGTGCCAGCAGCCAAGGCCAGAATAATTCACCCCTCCACTTT | CASSQGQNNSPLHF
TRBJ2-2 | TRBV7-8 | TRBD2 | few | TGTGCCAGCAGCTATCGCGGACTAGCGAGTCCCGGGGAGCTGTTTTTT | CASSYRGLASPGELFF
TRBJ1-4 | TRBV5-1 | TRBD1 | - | TGCGCCAGCAGCAGAGGGACAGGGCTTAATGAAAAACTGTTTTTT | CASSRGTGLNEKLFF
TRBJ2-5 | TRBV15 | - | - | TGTGCCACCAGCGGGTCAACAGGGTTAGAGACCCAGTACTTC | CATSGSTGLETQYF
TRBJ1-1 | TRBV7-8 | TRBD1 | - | TGTGCCAGCAGCCTTGACAGGGACATCGAAGCTTTCTTT | CASSLDRDIEAFF
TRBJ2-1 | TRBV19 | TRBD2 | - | TGTGCCAGTAGTAAGCGTGGGACTAGCGCTGGCAATGAGCAGTTCTTC | CASSKRGTSAGNEQFF
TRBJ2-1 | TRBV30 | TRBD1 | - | TGTGCCTGGAGTGTACACAGGGGGGCGTTTGAGTTCTTC | CAWSVHRGAFEFF